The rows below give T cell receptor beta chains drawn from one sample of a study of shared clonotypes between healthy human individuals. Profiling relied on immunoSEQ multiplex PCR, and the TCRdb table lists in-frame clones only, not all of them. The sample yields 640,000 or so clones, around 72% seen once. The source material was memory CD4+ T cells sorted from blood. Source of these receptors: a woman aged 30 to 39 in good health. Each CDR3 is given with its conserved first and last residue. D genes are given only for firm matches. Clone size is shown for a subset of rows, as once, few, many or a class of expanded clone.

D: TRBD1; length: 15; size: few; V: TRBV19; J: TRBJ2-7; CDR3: CASSSTGTGHYEQYF; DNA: TGTGCCAGTAGTAGTACCGGGACAGGCCACTACGAGCAGTACTTC
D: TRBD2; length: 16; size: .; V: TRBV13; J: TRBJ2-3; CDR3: CASSILAGGFGDTQYF; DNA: TGTGCCAGCAGCATCCTAGCGGGAGGGTTTGGGGATACGCAGTATTTT
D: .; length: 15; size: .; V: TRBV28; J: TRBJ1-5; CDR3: CASIFGGQTNQPQHF; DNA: TGTGCCAGCATCTTCGGCGGACAGACTAATCAGCCCCAGCATTTT
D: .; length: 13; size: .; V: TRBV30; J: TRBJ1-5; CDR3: CAWTGAGHQPQHF; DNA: TGTGCCTGGACAGGAGCTGGCCATCAGCCCCAGCATTTT
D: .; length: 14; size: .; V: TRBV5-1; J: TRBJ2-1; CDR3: CASSWGVVDNEQFF; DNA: TGCGCCAGCAGCTGGGGGGTTGTGGACAATGAGCAGTTCTTC
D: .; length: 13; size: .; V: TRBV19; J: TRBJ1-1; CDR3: CASSITGNTEAFF; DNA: TGTGCCAGTAGTATAACAGGGAACACTGAAGCTTTCTTT
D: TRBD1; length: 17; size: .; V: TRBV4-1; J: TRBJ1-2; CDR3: CASSLRLPGGNDYGYTF; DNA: TGCGCCAGCAGCCTCAGACTACCAGGGGGAAATGACTATGGCTACACCTTC
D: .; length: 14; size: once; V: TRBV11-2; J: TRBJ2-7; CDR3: CASSLGYSSYEQYF; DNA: TGTGCCAGCAGCTTAGGGTACAGCTCCTACGAGCAGTACTTC
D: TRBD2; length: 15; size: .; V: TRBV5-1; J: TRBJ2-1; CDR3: CASSSRTSGTNEQFF; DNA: TGCGCCAGCAGCTCACGGACTAGCGGGACCAATGAGCAGTTCTTC
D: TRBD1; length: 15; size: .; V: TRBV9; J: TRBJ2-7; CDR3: CASSMGPGQLTEQYF; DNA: TGTGCCAGCAGCATGGGACCGGGACAGTTGACGGAGCAGTACTTC
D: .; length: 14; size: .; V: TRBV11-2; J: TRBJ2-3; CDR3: CASSPGPGLDTQYF; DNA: TGTGCCAGCAGCCCAGGGCCGGGACTAGATACGCAGTATTTT
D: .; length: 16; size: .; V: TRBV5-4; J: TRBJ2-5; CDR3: CASSLVGGPVWETQYF; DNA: TGTGCCAGCAGCTTGGTAGGGGGTCCCGTGTGGGAGACCCAGTACTTC
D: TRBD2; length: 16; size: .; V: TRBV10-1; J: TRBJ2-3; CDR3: CASSGGTSGYTDTQYF; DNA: TGCGCCAGCAGTGGGGGGACTAGCGGTTATACAGATACGCAGTATTTT
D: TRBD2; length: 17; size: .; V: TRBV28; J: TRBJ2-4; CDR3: CASSSLAGGLAKNIQYF; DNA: TGTGCCAGCAGTTCGCTAGCGGGAGGGTTAGCCAAAAACATTCAGTACTTC
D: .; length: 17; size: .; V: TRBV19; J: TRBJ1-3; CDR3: CASSIDGYGIPGNTIYF; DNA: TGTGCCAGTAGTATAGATGGTTATGGAATTCCTGGAAACACCATATATTTT
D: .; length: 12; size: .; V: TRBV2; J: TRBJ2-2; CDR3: CASSVGPGELFF; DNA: TGTGCCAGCAGTGTTGGGCCCGGGGAGCTGTTTTTT
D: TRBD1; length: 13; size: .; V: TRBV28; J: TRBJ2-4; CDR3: CASSPGQENIQYF; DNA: TGTGCCAGCAGTCCCGGACAGGAAAACATTCAGTACTTC
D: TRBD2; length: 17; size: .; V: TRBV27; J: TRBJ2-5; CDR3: CASSPGLAGGFAETQYF; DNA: TGTGCCAGCAGTCCGGGACTAGCGGGAGGGTTCGCGGAGACCCAGTACTTC
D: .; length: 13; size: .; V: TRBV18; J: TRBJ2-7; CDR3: CASSSTGPDEQYF; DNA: TGTGCCAGCTCATCCACAGGGCCGGACGAGCAGTACTTC
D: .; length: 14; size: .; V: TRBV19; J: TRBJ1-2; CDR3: CASSMVGSRYGYTF; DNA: TGTGCCAGTAGTATGGTGGGCAGCCGATATGGCTACACCTTC
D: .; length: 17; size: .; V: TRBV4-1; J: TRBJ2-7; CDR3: CASSQAPGPYLTYEQYF; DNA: TGCGCCAGCAGCCAAGCGCCGGGGCCGTACCTAACCTACGAGCAGTACTTC
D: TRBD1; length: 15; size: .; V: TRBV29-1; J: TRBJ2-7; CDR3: CSVDGGRQGAYEQYF; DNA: TGCAGCGTTGACGGCGGGAGACAGGGGGCCTACGAGCAGTACTTC
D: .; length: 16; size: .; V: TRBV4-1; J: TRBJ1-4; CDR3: CASSREIFGGNEKLFF; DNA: TGCGCCAGCAGCCGAGAGATTTTCGGAGGTAATGAAAAACTGTTTTTT
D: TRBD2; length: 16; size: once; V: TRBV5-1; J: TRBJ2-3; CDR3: CASSPTLAGSTDTQYF; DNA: TGCGCCAGCAGCCCAACCCTAGCGGGGAGCACAGATACGCAGTATTTT
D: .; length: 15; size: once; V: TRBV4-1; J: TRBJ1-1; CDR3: CASSQALRRYAEAFF; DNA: TGCGCCAGCAGCCAAGCTTTACGGAGGTACGCTGAAGCTTTCTTT
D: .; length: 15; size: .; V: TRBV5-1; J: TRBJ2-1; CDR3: CASSPESISYNEQFF; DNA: TGCGCCAGCAGCCCTGAATCCATCTCCTACAATGAGCAGTTCTTC
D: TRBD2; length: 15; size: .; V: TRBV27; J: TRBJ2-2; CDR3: CASRGLAGNTGELFF; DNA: TGTGCCAGTAGAGGACTAGCGGGGAACACCGGGGAGCTGTTTTTT
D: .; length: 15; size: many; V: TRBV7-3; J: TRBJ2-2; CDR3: CASSPGQGLPGELFF; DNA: TGTGCCAGCAGCCCCGGACAGGGACTACCCGGGGAGCTGTTTTTT
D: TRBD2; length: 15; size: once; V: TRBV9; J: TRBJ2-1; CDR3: CASSQGLAGGNEQFF; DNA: TGTGCCAGCAGCCAGGGACTAGCGGGAGGGAATGAGCAGTTCTTC
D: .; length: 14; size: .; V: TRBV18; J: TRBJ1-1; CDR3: CASSPGSENTEAFF; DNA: TGTGCCAGCTCCCCCGGGTCCGAGAACACTGAAGCTTTCTTT
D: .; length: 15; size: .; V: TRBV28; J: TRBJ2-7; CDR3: CASSFENLLYYEQYF; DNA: TGTGCCAGCAGCTTCGAAAACCTACTCTACTACGAGCAGTACTTC
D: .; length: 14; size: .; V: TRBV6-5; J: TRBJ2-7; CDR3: CASSYQGDSYEQYF; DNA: TGTGCCAGCAGTTACCAAGGGGATTCCTACGAGCAGTACTTC
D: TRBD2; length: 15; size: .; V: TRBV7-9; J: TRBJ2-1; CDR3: CASSLGASGYNEQFF; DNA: TGTGCCAGCAGCTTAGGGGCTAGCGGGTACAATGAGCAGTTCTTC
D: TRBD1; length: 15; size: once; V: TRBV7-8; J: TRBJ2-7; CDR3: CASSFPRTGSYEQYF; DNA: TGTGCCAGCAGCTTCCCGCGGACAGGTTCCTACGAGCAGTACTTC
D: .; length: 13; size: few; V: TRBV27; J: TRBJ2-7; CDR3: CASQSGALGEQYF; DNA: TGTGCCAGCCAGTCAGGGGCACTTGGCGAGCAGTACTTC